A selection of T cell receptor beta chains follows, all from one sample in a study of T cell repertoires in cytomegalovirus infection. One entry per CDR3 protein, called by TCRdb with MiXCR from the reads. Of about 310,000 distinct CDR3 sequences in the sample, around a sixth were seen once. What was sequenced was PBMCs. The receptors come from a human donor in good health (CMV status not recorded). Some clones in this sample may be carry-over from other donors' samples. Both conserved end residues are part of each CDR3. A D gene is named only where the DNA matches it firmly. Only part of the rows carry a size: once, few, many, or a class if the clone is expanded.

size,J,V,D,DNA,CDR3
-,TRBJ1-2,TRBV28,-,TGTGCCAGCAGTTTTTTATTCCGGGACGGCTATGGCTACACCTTC,CASSFLFRDGYGYTF
many,TRBJ1-1,TRBV25-1,-,TGTGCCAGCAGTGAAAATCCGGGACCAAAGAACACTGAAGCTTTCTTT,CASSENPGPKNTEAFF
many,TRBJ2-3,TRBV11-2,-,TGTGCCAGCAGCTCAAGGAAGGACGCAATCCCCACCCGATATTACACAGATACGCAGTATTTT,CASSSRKDAIPTRYYTDTQYF
many,TRBJ2-6,TRBV7-2,TRBD1,TGTGCCAGCAGCTTAACAGGGGGCGCCGCTGGGGCCAACGTCCTGACTTTC,CASSLTGGAAGANVLTF
few,TRBJ1-5,TRBV12-3/TRBV12-4,-,TGTGCCAGCAGTTTGTTGGGGTCTTATCAGCCCCAGCATTTT,CASSLLGSYQPQHF
-,TRBJ2-2,TRBV4-1,-,TGTGCCAGCAGCCAAGTGGGGCGGGGGCGGAACACCGGGGAGCTGTTTTTT,CASSQVGRGRNTGELFF
-,TRBJ2-7,TRBV20-1,-,TGCAGTGCTACGGACAGCCCCTACGAGCAGTACTTC,CSATDSPYEQYF
many,TRBJ1-1,TRBV7-2,-,TGTGCCAGCAGCTTACGCTTCCCCTGGACAGAACACACTGAAGCTTTCTTT,CASSLRFPWTEHTEAFF
many,TRBJ2-2,TRBV7-2,TRBD1,TGTGCCAGCGTCCAGGACAGGAGTTACACCGGGGAGCTGTTTTTT,CASVQDRSYTGELFF
-,TRBJ1-4,TRBV12-3/TRBV12-4,TRBD1,TGTGCCAGCAGTATGACAGGGGGCGATGAAAAACTGTTTTTT,CASSMTGGDEKLFF
many,TRBJ2-7,TRBV7-2,-,TGTGCCAGCAGCCTGGGGTCATCCCCCTCCTACGAGCAGTACTTC,CASSLGSSPSYEQYF
many,TRBJ2-3,TRBV7-8,-,TGTGCCAGCAGCTTAGCGTTTTTAGCGTGGTTGAGCACAGATACGCAGTATTTT,CASSLAFLAWLSTDTQYF
medium-sized,TRBJ2-1,TRBV7-2,-,TGTGCCAGCAGCTTAAGTCGAAACAATGAGCAGTTCTTC,CASSLSRNNEQFF
-,TRBJ2-1,TRBV7-2,-,TGTGCCAGCAGCTCACTCCGGGACGGGGATTACAATGAGCAGTTCTTC,CASSSLRDGDYNEQFF
many,TRBJ1-1,TRBV6-5,-,TGTGCCAGCAGTTACTCGAGAGGGGTAGAAGAAGCTTTCTTT,CASSYSRGVEEAFF
few,TRBJ2-7,TRBV12-3/TRBV12-4,TRBD1,TGTGCCAGCAGTTCCGGGACAGGGCGGCAGCAGTACTTC,CASSSGTGRQQYF
-,TRBJ1-5,TRBV4-1,TRBD1,TGCGCCAGCAGCCAAGATGGACAGGGAAATCAGCCCCAGCATTTT,CASSQDGQGNQPQHF
medium-sized,TRBJ2-5,TRBV7-2,TRBD1,TGTGCCAGCAGCTTACAGTCAGGGACAGGGGGTGAGACCCAGTACTTC,CASSLQSGTGGETQYF
-,TRBJ2-2,TRBV3-1,-,TGTGCCAGCAGCCCCTTCGGCGGGGAGCTGTTTTTT,CASSPFGGELFF
-,TRBJ2-3,TRBV12-3/TRBV12-4,TRBD2,TGTGCCAGCAGTATAGCGGGTCCTAGCACAGATACGCAGTATTTT,CASSIAGPSTDTQYF
-,TRBJ2-5,TRBV5-5,-,TGTGCCAGCAGCCTACAGGGAGATGGGACCCAGTACTTC,CASSLQGDGTQYF
few,TRBJ1-1,TRBV7-9,TRBD1,TGTGCCAGCAGCTTCGGACAGGGAACGGCCGCTTTCTTT,CASSFGQGTAAFF
many,TRBJ1-1,TRBV28,-,TGTGCCAGCTTTTGGGGGCGAGGGACTGAAGCTTTCTTT,CASFWGRGTEAFF
-,TRBJ2-7,TRBV29-1,-,TGCAGCGCAAAAGGGGCAGGGGCCGACGAGCAGTACTTC,CSAKGAGADEQYF
-,TRBJ2-7,TRBV28,TRBD2,TGTGCCAGTTTGGGCGGGGGGGCCCACGAGCAGTACTTC,CASLGGGAHEQYF
-,TRBJ2-1,TRBV7-3,TRBD2,TGTGCCAGCAGACCCACTAGCGGTCCGTGGTTCTTC,CASRPTSGPWFF
few,TRBJ1-3,TRBV19,-,TGTGCCAGTAGTATGCAGAGCTCTGGAAACACCATATATTTT,CASSMQSSGNTIYF
-,TRBJ2-7,TRBV28,-,TGTGCCAGCAAGGTGGGGGGGGGGCTATACGAGCAGTACTTC,CASKVGGGLYEQYF
few,TRBJ2-7,TRBV6-2/TRBV6-3,-,TGTGCCAGCACAATACAGGGATTAATCTACGAGCAGTACTTC,CASTIQGLIYEQYF
few,TRBJ1-5,TRBV5-8,-,TGTGCCAGCAGCTTGGTGGTCGTGCCCAATCAGCCCCAGCATTTT,CASSLVVVPNQPQHF
-,TRBJ1-1,TRBV9,-,TGTGCCACCCGACGGACTGAAGCTTTCTTT,CATRRTEAFF
-,TRBJ1-4,TRBV12-3/TRBV12-4,TRBD1,TGTGCCAGCAGCCACCGGGACAGGGGAGATGAAAAACTGTTTTTT,CASSHRDRGDEKLFF
few,TRBJ1-6,TRBV27,-,TGTGCCAGCAGTCCCTTTACAGGGCGGGGGTCACCCCTCCACTTT,CASSPFTGRGSPLHF
many,TRBJ2-1,TRBV7-2,TRBD1,TGTGCCAGCAGCCCCGACAGGGCGAACTACAATGAGCAGTTCTTC,CASSPDRANYNEQFF
-,TRBJ1-5,TRBV11-2,-,TGTGCCAGCAGCACACAGGAAAATCAGCCCCAGCATTTT,CASSTQENQPQHF
-,TRBJ2-1,TRBV11-2,-,TGTGCCAGCAGCTTAGCCTCGACGGCGAGCTCCTACAATGAGCAGTTCTTC,CASSLASTASSYNEQFF
-,TRBJ1-6,TRBV19,-,TGTGCCAGTAGTTATTTCAGGGCGGAAGATTCACCCCTCCACTTT,CASSYFRAEDSPLHF
many,TRBJ2-3,TRBV10-3,TRBD2,TGTGCCATCAGTGTACTAGCGGGGGGCCCGACAGATACGCAGTATTTT,CAISVLAGGPTDTQYF
many,TRBJ1-6,TRBV4-1,TRBD1,TGCGCCAGCAGCCAAGAGGGACAGGCAACCTACTATAATTCACCCCTCCACTTT,CASSQEGQATYYNSPLHF
-,TRBJ1-2,TRBV5-4,TRBD1,TGTGCCAGCAGCTTGTGGGGGACAGGGGCCTATGGCTACACCTTC,CASSLWGTGAYGYTF
-,TRBJ2-7,TRBV28,TRBD1,TGTGCCAGCTCCGTAGGTCCAGGGGGCTACGAGCAGTACTTC,CASSVGPGGYEQYF
many,TRBJ2-2,TRBV7-2,-,TGTGCCAGCAGCTTCGGGCTAGTACCCACCGGGGAGCTGTTTTTT,CASSFGLVPTGELFF
-,TRBJ2-3,TRBV12-3/TRBV12-4,TRBD2,TGTGCCAGCAGTATACTAGCGGGGACAGATACGCAGTATTTT,CASSILAGTDTQYF
many,TRBJ1-6,TRBV7-8,-,TGTGCCAGCAGCTACAGGGTTGGAGATTCACCCCTCCACTTT,CASSYRVGDSPLHF
few,TRBJ2-1,TRBV18,TRBD1,TGTGCCAGCTCACCGGGGCAGGGGGCCTCCTACAATGAGCAGTTCTTC,CASSPGQGASYNEQFF
few,TRBJ1-2,TRBV28,-,TGTGCCAGCAGCCGGGAGGAGGGAGCTAACTATGGCTACACCTTC,CASSREEGANYGYTF
many,TRBJ2-5,TRBV11-2,-,TGTGCCAGCAGCCCACACCTTGGGGAGACCCAGTACTTC,CASSPHLGETQYF
-,TRBJ2-7,TRBV29-1,TRBD1,TGCAGCGTTGGGACAGGGGGCCGGGACGAGCAGTACTTC,CSVGTGGRDEQYF
many,TRBJ1-2,TRBV10-3,-,TGTGCCATCAGTGAGGCAGCGGTCAATGGCTACACCTTC,CAISEAAVNGYTF
-,TRBJ1-1,TRBV27,-,TGTGCCAGCGGCAGGGGCGGGGGGGAAGAACTGAACACTGAAGCTTTCTTT,CASGRGGGEELNTEAFF
-,TRBJ2-6,TRBV13,-,TGTGCCAGCAGCTTTGAAGATTCTGGGGCCAACGTCCTGACTTTC,CASSFEDSGANVLTF
few,TRBJ2-1,TRBV5-1,TRBD2,TGCGCCAGCAGCCTAAACCCGGGACTAGCGGGCGACAATGAGCAGTTCTTC,CASSLNPGLAGDNEQFF